This T cell receptor beta chain was found in a study of blood T cells in healthy people across ages. Study conclusions and caveats: Changes in expanded clonotypes were possibly confounded, as the CMV status of donors was unknown.

The authors extracted at least 6 micrograms of total RNA per sample. Sample-barcoded 5' priming and a J-beta primer mix drove a second PCR of roughly 7 to 11 cycles. A template-switch adaptor that had 12 random nucleotides put a tag on each cDNA molecule. TCRdb ran MiXCR on the 5' RACE reads and lists one entry per CDR3 protein. The sample contains 1.5 million or so distinct CDR3 sequences, 35% to 45% of which appear only once. This CDR3 is 13 amino acids long. Trimming cost V 1 base and J 7 bases, with 10 bases left between them. The germline gives CDR1 MGHRA, CDR2 YSYEKL. Of note for this clonotype: Its antigen is not identified.

Sequencing used blood. This receptor was taken from a woman aged 18 to 35 in good health. This chain joins TRBV4-1 and TRBJ1-1, with unresolved D. DNA of the CDR3: TGCGCCAGCAGCCAAGGGGGAAGGGTTGAAGCTTTCTTT. It is translated as CASSQGGRVEAFF.